Listed below are T cell receptor beta chains from one sample, sequenced in a study of blood T cell repertoires in COVID-19. Generated by immunoSEQ multiplex PCR, the TCRdb table keeps only in-frame clones and is missing some. The sample yields 200,000 to 250,000 clones, 80% seen once. The sample taken for sequencing was PBMCs or T cells enriched from blood (not recorded which). Receptors were obtained from a man aged 25 to 40 with acute COVID-19. Each CDR3 is given with its conserved first and last residue. The D gene is left open where the match is weak. Clone size is stated in some rows and not others, as once, few, many or a class when expanded.

D gene	V gene	J gene	clone size	CDR3 protein	CDR3 DNA
-	TRBV9	TRBJ2-4	-	CASSVGGRNIQYF	TGTGCCAGCAGCGTAGGGGGCAGGAACATTCAGTACTTC
TRBD1	TRBV7-3	TRBJ1-6	-	CASSPGQGWNSPLHF	TGTGCCAGCAGCCCGGGACAGGGGTGGAATTCACCCCTCCACTTT
-	TRBV3-1/TRBV3-2	TRBJ1-1	-	CASSQFFNLNTEAFF	TGTGCCAGCAGCCAATTCTTTAATTTGAACACTGAAGCTTTCTTT
-	TRBV6-5	TRBJ2-3	-	CASSYNADSTDTQYF	TGTGCCAGCAGTTACAATGCGGACTCCACAGATACGCAGTATTTT
TRBD2	TRBV4-2	TRBJ2-5	-	CASSQGGRGQETQYF	TGTGCCAGCAGCCAAGGCGGGAGGGGCCAAGAGACCCAGTACTTC
-	TRBV5-4	TRBJ2-7	-	CASSLGASYEQYF	TGTGCCAGCAGCTTGGGGGCCAGCTACGAGCAGTACTTC
TRBD2	TRBV19	TRBJ2-5	-	CASSTGSGGVETQYF	TGTGCCAGTAGTACCGGTAGCGGGGGGGTGGAGACCCAGTACTTC
TRBD1	TRBV7-9	TRBJ2-7	-	CASSSTGKPTYEQYF	TGTGCCAGCAGCTCGACAGGGAAGCCTACCTACGAGCAGTACTTC
-	TRBV4-1	TRBJ1-2	-	CASSQDLTALYGYTF	TGCGCCAGCAGCCAAGATCTCACAGCCCTCTATGGCTACACCTTC
TRBD2	TRBV15	TRBJ2-7	-	CATSRESSSAGGSYEQYF	TGTGCCACCAGCAGGGAGTCCTCTTCAGCGGGGGGCTCGTACGAGCAGTACTTC
-	TRBV9	TRBJ2-2	-	CASSVEDFSNTGELFF	TGTGCCAGCAGCGTGGAGGACTTTTCGAACACCGGGGAGCTGTTTTTT
-	TRBV9	TRBJ1-6	-	CASSLDTHNSPLHF	TGTGCCAGCAGCCTGGACACACATAATTCACCCCTCCACTTT
-	TRBV19	TRBJ2-7	-	CASSIDRGYEQYF	TGTGCCAGTAGTATAGACAGGGGATACGAGCAGTACTTC
TRBD1	TRBV24-1	TRBJ2-7	-	CATSDTGTGVYEQYF	TGTGCCACCAGTGACACCGGGACAGGGGTCTACGAGCAGTACTTC
-	TRBV19	TRBJ2-3	-	CASSMYSTDTQYF	TGTGCCAGTAGTATGTATAGCACAGATACGCAGTATTTT
-	TRBV28	TRBJ1-2	-	CASSSWASAVGYTF	TGTGCCAGCAGTTCGTGGGCCTCAGCGGTCGGCTACACCTTC
-	TRBV7-9	TRBJ1-2	-	CASSPKTYGYTF	TGTGCCAGCAGCCCGAAAACATATGGCTACACCTTC
-	TRBV12-3/TRBV12-4	TRBJ1-1	-	CASSGRLDTEAFF	TGTGCCAGCAGCGGTCGGTTGGACACTGAAGCTTTCTTT
-	TRBV30	TRBJ1-6	-	CAWRDNNSPLHF	TGTGCCTGGAGGGACAATAATTCACCCCTCCACTTT
-	TRBV5-4	TRBJ1-1	-	CASSSPREMNTEAFF	TGTGCCAGCAGCTCCCCGAGAGAGATGAACACTGAAGCTTTCTTT
-	TRBV5-4	TRBJ2-1	-	CASGGGGSYNEQFF	TGTGCCAGCGGAGGCGGCGGATCCTACAATGAGCAGTTCTTC
TRBD1	TRBV27	TRBJ2-2	-	CASNRVGGTANTGELFF	TGTGCCAGCAATAGGGTAGGGGGCACAGCGAACACCGGGGAGCTGTTTTTT
-	TRBV23-1	TRBJ2-2	-	CASSQFRPGGSGELFF	TGCGCCAGCAGTCAATTTCGGCCAGGGGGGTCCGGGGAGCTGTTTTTT
TRBD1	TRBV7-6	TRBJ2-2	-	CASSPGTGVIAGELFF	TGTGCCAGCAGCCCTGGGACAGGGGTGATAGCCGGGGAGCTGTTTTTT
-	TRBV5-6	TRBJ2-3	-	CASSLAGSGNTDTQYF	TGTGCCAGCAGCTTGGCCGGAAGCGGAAACACAGATACGCAGTATTTT
TRBD1	TRBV24-1	TRBJ1-6	-	CATKVRDRGDSDNSPLHF	TGTGCCACCAAGGTTAGGGACAGGGGTGATTCGGATAATTCACCCCTCCACTTT
-	TRBV4-2	TRBJ1-2	-	CASSQDLLVFGELDYGYTF	TGTGCCAGCAGCCAAGATCTCTTAGTTTTCGGGGAATTGGACTATGGCTACACCTTC
-	TRBV18	TRBJ2-5	-	CASSPPLAETQYF	TGTGCCAGCTCACCACCGCTAGCAGAGACCCAGTACTTC
-	TRBV6-5	TRBJ1-2	-	CASSYSRQGSYTF	TGTGCCAGCAGTTACTCGAGGCAGGGGAGCTACACCTTC
-	TRBV14	TRBJ2-3	-	CASSLTSSLLQYF	TGTGCCAGCAGCCTCACCTCATCCCTACTGCAGTATTTT
-	TRBV4-1	TRBJ1-1	-	CASSPGGRAPMNTEAFF	TGCGCCAGCAGCCCAGGCGGGCGGGCTCCGATGAACACTGAAGCTTTCTTT
-	TRBV10-1	TRBJ2-1	once	CASSSLSRGQYNEQFF	TGCGCCAGCAGTTCCCTCAGCAGGGGACAATACAATGAGCAGTTCTTC